These 22 T cell receptor beta chains were all obtained from the same sample, sequenced in a study of blood T cell repertoires in COVID-19. Profiled with immunoSEQ multiplex PCR; TCRdb holds only in-frame clones, not every one. The sample consists of some 80,000 clones, 70% to 90% of them appearing once. The sample taken for sequencing was peripheral blood. These receptors came from a human donor in a cohort sampled during active COVID-19.

V usage is TRBV6-1 and J usage is TRBJ2-1, with 8 bases that match TRBD2. The V gene end was trimmed by 4 bases and the J gene end by 4 bases; junction bases not matched to a gene: 12. Germline loops: CDR1 MNHNS, CDR2 SASEGT. The CDR3 loop spans 17 amino acids. Here the CDR3 reads CASSVGRLTSAYNEQFF. The CDR3 DNA follows: TGTGCCAGCAGTGTTGGGAGATTGACTAGCGCGTACAATGAGCAGTTCTTC.

The rearrangement uses TRBV28 and TRBJ2-5, with D possibly matching TRBD1 (5 bases). Germline V gene sequence: CDR1 MDHEN, CDR2 SYDVKM. CDR3 length: 17 amino acids. Trimming took 0 bases from V and 2 from J, leaving 16 bases between them. CDR3 sequence reads: CASSLWTAGRFQETQYF. The CDR3 DNA is TGTGCCAGCAGTTTATGGACAGCCGGCAGATTTCAAGAGACCCAGTACTTC.

The chain couples TRBV29-1 to TRBJ2-1, with D maybe TRBD2 (7 bases). Trimming cost V 6 bases and J 4 bases, with 13 bases left between them. Looked up from germline, CDR1 is SQVTM and CDR2 is ANQGSEA. This CDR3 is 13 amino acids long. CDR3 bases: TGCAGCGTGTGGAGGGGGGGGTACAATGAGCAGTTCTTC. Amino acids: CSVWRGGYNEQFF.

This rearrangement joins TRBV30 to TRBJ2-7, with TRBD2 matching over 7 bases. Trimming took 4 bases from V and 1 from J; bases not matched to a gene: 10. CDR1 and CDR2 (germline): GTSNPN, SVGIG (reference sequence). The CDR3 is made up of 15 amino acids. CDR3 bases: TGTGCCTGGACCGGGGGGAGTGAGGGTTCCTACGAGCAGTACTTC. Translated, it gives CAWTGGSEGSYEQYF.

The sample holds one count of this clone. J is TRBJ1-5 and V is TRBV30; D ambiguous. The CDR3 has 14 residues. Per germline, CDR1 GTSNPN and CDR2 SVGIG (reference sequence). V lost 1 base and J 0 bases, leaving 7 bases between the germline ends. CDR3 nucleotides: TGTGCCTGGAGTGCCTCTAATAGCAATCAGCCCCAGCATTTT. Amino acid sequence: CAWSASNSNQPQHF.

This chain uses TRBV9 with TRBJ2-5, with 8 bases aligning to TRBD1. Germline loops: CDR1 SGDLS, CDR2 YYNGEE. Trimming at V came to 2 bases and at J to 1 base, leaving 1 base not matched to a gene. The CDR3 contains 14 residues. CDR3 residues: CASSVDRGQETQYF. Here the CDR3 DNA reads TGTGCCAGCAGCGTTGACAGGGGCCAAGAGACCCAGTACTTC. The whole variable domain, filled in from reference TRBV9 and TRBJ2-5, reads DSGVTQTPKHLITATGQRVTLRCSPRSGDLSVYWYQQSLDQGLQFLIQYYNGEERAKGNILERFSAQQFPDLHSELNLSSLELGDSALYFCASSVDRGQETQYFGPGTRLLVL.

This sequence joins TRBV5-6 and TRBJ2-7, with 11 nucleotides matching TRBD2. Losses at the gene ends were 7 bases for V and 2 bases for J; bases not matched to a gene: 8. The CDR3 sequence is 15 residues long. The V gene's germline CDR1 is SGHDT and CDR2 YYEEEE. Written as DNA, the CDR3 is TGTGCCAGCCGACTAGCGGGAATAACTACCTACGAGCAGTACTTC. Protein: CASRLAGITTYEQYF.

This clone was recorded only once. The CDR3 nucleotides are TGTGCCAGTAGTAGACAGACAGGGTGGGAGACCCAGTACTTC. Translating gives CASSRQTGWETQYF. This chain uses TRBV19 with TRBJ2-5; 7 nucleotides agree with TRBD1. The germline CDR1 and CDR2 sequences are LNHDA and SQIVND (reference sequence). With V trimmed by 4 bases and J by 5 bases, 7 bases remained unmatched. This CDR3 spans 14 amino acids.

This chain links TRBV25-1 with TRBJ1-2, with 9 nucleotides matching TRBD1. V was clipped by 7 bases and J by 7 bases; unmatched bases: 7. Germline CDR1 MGHDK, CDR2 SYGVNS. The CDR3 covers 13 residues. CDR3 nucleotides: TGTGCCAGCACCCTGGGGACAGGGTCTGGCTACACCTTC. Its protein product is CASTLGTGSGYTF.

The V call is TRBV6-5, the J call TRBJ2-7; TRBD1 is a possible D gene (6 bases). The CDR3 length is 15 residues. Trimming took 4 bases from V and 3 from J, leaving 16 bases between them. Germline CDR1 reads MNHEY; CDR2 reads SVGAGI. Here the CDR3 DNA reads TGTGCCAGCAGTTCACGACAGGTCCGAGGCTACGAGCAGTACTTC. This encodes CASSSRQVRGYEQYF.

This clone was seen just once. In the same sample, other DNA sequences code for this CDR3. The chain carries TRBV5-4 and TRBJ2-1, with 7 bases matching TRBD2. V was clipped by 2 bases and J by 1 base; unmatched bases: 3. The length of the CDR3 is 15 residues. The germline CDR1 and CDR2 sequences are SGHNT and YYREEE (reference sequence). CDR3 nucleotide sequence: TGTGCCAGCAGCTTCTCGGGGGGATCCTACAATGAGCAGTTCTTC. Translation: CASSFSGGSYNEQFF.

The chain recombines TRBV6-1 with TRBJ1-5; weak D call: TRBD1 (6 bases). V shed 2 bases and J shed 0 bases, with 14 bases lying between them. The CDR3 extends over 17 amino acids. Germline CDR1 MNHNS, CDR2 SASEGT. The CDR3 nucleotides are TGTGCCAGCAGTGAATCGACAGGCTACTATAGCAATCAGCCCCAGCATTTT. This sequence encodes CASSESTGYYSNQPQHF.

The chain links TRBV5-3 to TRBJ2-7; 9 nucleotides match TRBD2. TRBV5-3 is an open reading frame, and its role is uncertain. The CDR3 runs 16 residues. V gave up 4 bases and J gave up 4 bases; unmatched junction bases: 12. CDR3 in amino acids: CARSVPFSGGDYEQYF. The CDR3 DNA sequence: TGTGCCAGAAGCGTACCCTTTAGCGGGGGAGATTACGAGCAGTACTTC.

The chain links TRBV2 to TRBJ1-4; 9 bases map to TRBD1. Trimming at V came to 4 bases and at J to 7 bases, leaving 13 bases not matched to a gene. The CDR3 covers 17 residues. Per the germline V gene, CDR1 is SNHLY and CDR2 is FYNNEI. The CDR3, as DNA: TGTGCCAGCAGTGCCCGGACAGGGGTGGGGCCGGGTGAAAAACTGTTTTTT. Translation gives CASSARTGVGPGEKLFF.

The rearrangement joins TRBV7-9 to TRBJ2-3; a possible D gene is TRBD1 (5 bases). V lost 5 bases and J lost 6, with 15 bases in between. CDR1 is SEHNR and CDR2 is FQNEAQ in the germline V gene (reference sequence). The CDR3 has 14 amino acids. CDR3 nucleotides: TGTGCCAGCAGCCCACAAGGGGCGCGGGATACGCAGTATTTT. The encoded protein is CASSPQGARDTQYF.

The rearrangement uses TRBV6-5 and TRBJ2-1; no firm D call. The CDR3 loop spans 12 amino acids. Germline CDR1 and CDR2: MNHEY and SVGAGI. Trimming stripped 7 bases from V and 9 bases from J, with 13 bases between. The CDR3 reads CASNQRSGEQFF. The CDR3 nucleotides read TGTGCCAGCAACCAGAGGTCCGGTGAGCAGTTCTTC.

This clone is a singleton in its sample. This rearrangement joins TRBV30 to TRBJ1-6; the match to TRBD1 covers 10 bases. CDR3 length: 12 residues. Trimming at V came to 5 bases and at J to 9 bases, leaving 1 base not matched to a gene. Germline V lookup: CDR1 GTSNPN, CDR2 SVGIG (reference sequence). CDR3 loop: CAWGTGVSPLHF. Written as DNA, the CDR3 is TGTGCCTGGGGGACAGGGGTTTCACCCCTCCACTTT.

The chain joins TRBV28 to TRBJ2-1; possibly TRBD2 for D (6 bases). Germline CDR1 and CDR2: MDHEN and SYDVKM. The CDR3 has 19 residues. Trimming left V 2 bases short and J 0 bases short, with 20 bases between. The CDR3 spells CASSLDFWRALGSYNEQFF. Written as DNA, the CDR3 is TGTGCCAGCAGTTTAGACTTCTGGAGGGCGTTAGGCTCCTACAATGAGCAGTTCTTC.

CDR3 sequence (DNA): TGTGCCAGCGGTACCGGGGCCTACGAGCAGTACTTC. It encodes CASGTGAYEQYF. The J gene is TRBJ2-7, the V gene TRBV27, with D tentatively TRBD2 (5 bases). The germline gives CDR1 MNHEY, CDR2 SMNVEV (reference sequence). This CDR3 is built from 12 residues. V was cut by 8 bases and J by 2 bases, with 10 bases left in between.

The chain has TRBV7-9 and TRBJ1-2; 10 bases align to TRBD1. Germline CDR1 reads SEHNR; CDR2 reads FQNEAQ (reference sequence). Trimming removed 0 bases from V and 12 bases from J; junction bases left unmatched: 7. The CDR3 contains 14 residues. As DNA, the CDR3 is TGTGCCAGCAGCTTAGCATCCGGGACAGGGGCTAACACCTTC. It is translated as CASSLASGTGANTF.

This rearrangement joins TRBV5-1 to TRBJ2-7; 9 bases match TRBD1. CDR1 SGHRS and CDR2 YFSETQ come from the germline V gene. With V trimmed by 2 bases and J by 0 bases, 3 bases remained unmatched. The CDR3 spans 15 residues. CDR3 region: CASSFGQGFSYEQYF. The CDR3 nucleotides are TGCGCCAGCAGCTTCGGACAGGGGTTCTCCTACGAGCAGTACTTC.

This chain joins TRBV27 and TRBJ2-7; D possibly corresponds to TRBD1 (6 bases). The CDR3 is 15 amino acids. Germline assignment: CDR1 MNHEY and CDR2 SMNVEV (reference sequence). V lost 2 bases and J lost 2, with 13 bases in between. The DNA for the CDR3 is TGTGCCAGCAGTTTAGGAAGGGGGTCGACCTACGAGCAGTACTTC. It yields the protein CASSLGRGSTYEQYF.